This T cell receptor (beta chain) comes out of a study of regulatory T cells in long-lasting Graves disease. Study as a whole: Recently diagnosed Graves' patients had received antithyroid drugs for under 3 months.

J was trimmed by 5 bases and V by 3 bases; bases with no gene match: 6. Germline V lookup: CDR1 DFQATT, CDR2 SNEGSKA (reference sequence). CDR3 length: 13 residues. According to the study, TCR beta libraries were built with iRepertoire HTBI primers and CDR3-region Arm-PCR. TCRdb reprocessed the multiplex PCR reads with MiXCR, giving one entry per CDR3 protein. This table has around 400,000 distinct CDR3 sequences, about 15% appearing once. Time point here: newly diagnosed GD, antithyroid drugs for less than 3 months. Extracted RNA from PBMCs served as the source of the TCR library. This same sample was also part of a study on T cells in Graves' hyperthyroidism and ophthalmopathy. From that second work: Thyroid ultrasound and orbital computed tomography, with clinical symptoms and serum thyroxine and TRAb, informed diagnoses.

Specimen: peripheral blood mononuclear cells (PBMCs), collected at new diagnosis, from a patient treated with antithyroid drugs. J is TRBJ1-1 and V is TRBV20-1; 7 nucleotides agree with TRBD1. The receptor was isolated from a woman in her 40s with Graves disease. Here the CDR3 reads CSARQFRGTEAFF. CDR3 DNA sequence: TGCAGTGCTAGGCAATTCAGGGGGACTGAAGCTTTCTTT.